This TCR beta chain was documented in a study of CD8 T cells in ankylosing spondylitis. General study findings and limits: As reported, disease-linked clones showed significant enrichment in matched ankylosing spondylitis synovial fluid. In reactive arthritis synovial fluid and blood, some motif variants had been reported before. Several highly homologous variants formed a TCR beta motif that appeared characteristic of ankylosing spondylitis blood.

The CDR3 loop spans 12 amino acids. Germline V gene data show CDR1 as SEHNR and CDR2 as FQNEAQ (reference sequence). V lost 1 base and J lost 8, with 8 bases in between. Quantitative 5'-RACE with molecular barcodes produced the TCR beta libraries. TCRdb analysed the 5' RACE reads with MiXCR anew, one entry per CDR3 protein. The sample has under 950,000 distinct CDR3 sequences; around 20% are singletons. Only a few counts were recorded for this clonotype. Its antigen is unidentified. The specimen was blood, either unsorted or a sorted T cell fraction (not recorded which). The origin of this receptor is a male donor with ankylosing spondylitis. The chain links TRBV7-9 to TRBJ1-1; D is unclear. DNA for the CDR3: TGTGCCAGCAGCTTAGATCTGGAGGAAGCTTTCTTT. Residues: CASSLDLEEAFF.